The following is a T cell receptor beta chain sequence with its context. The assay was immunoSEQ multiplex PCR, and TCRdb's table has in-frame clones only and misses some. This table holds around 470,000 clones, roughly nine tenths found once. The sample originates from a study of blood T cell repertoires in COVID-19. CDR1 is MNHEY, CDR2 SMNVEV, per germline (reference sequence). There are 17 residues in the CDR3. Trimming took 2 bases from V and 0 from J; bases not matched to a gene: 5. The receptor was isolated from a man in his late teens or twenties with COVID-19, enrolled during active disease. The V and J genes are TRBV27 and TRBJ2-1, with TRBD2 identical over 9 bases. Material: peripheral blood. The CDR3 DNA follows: TGTGCCAGCAGTTTAAGACTAGCGGTGCTCTCCTACAATGAGCAGTTCTTC. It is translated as CASSLRLAVLSYNEQFF.